This T cell receptor beta chain was profiled in a study of T-cell reconstitution after alpha-beta-depleted transplantation in children. Library preparation (for TCRbeta) was performed with unique molecular identifiers. TCRdb re-analysed the PCR reads in MiXCR, keeping a single row per CDR3 protein. The table includes 350,000 to 500,000 distinct CDR3 sequences, around two fifths detected once. Findings of the study overall: Roughly two months post-transplant, alpha-beta T cells reportedly originated from several hundred graft clones that had expanded. Some patients' high day-60 TCRbeta diversity was attributed to recipient cells surviving conditioning. Newly generated T cells supplied most T-cell counts and diversity one year post-transplant.

This clonotype was counted ten times or more. The antigen is unknown. The sample here was PBMCs, taken before TCRalphabeta/CD19-depleted stem cell transplant. The receptor's source is a girl aged 2-15 years with aplastic anemia, due to receive a stem cell transplant.

CDR3 nucleotide sequence: TGCAGTGCTAGAGATGGTGGGGGACGAGCTTTCTTT. This codes for CSARDGGGRAFF. The chain couples TRBV20-1 to TRBJ1-1; TRBD1 might be the D (5 bases). CDR3 length: 12 amino acids. Germline CDR1 and CDR2: DFQATT and SNEGSKA (reference sequence). V was pared by 0 bases and J by 10 bases, with 12 bases between.